These 30 T cell receptor beta chains came from one sample sequenced in a study of cytotoxic CD8 clonotypes in ibrutinib-treated CLL. The protocol was immunoSEQ multiplex PCR, while the TCRdb copy is restricted to in-frame clones and leaves out a portion. The sample yields 90,000 to 95,000 clones, approximately 71% seen once. The sequences come from PBMCs, collected after 24 months of ibrutinib treatment. The receptors stem from a human donor with chronic lymphocytic leukemia.

This sequence joins TRBV7-2 and TRBJ1-6, with no clear D. The germline V and J ends were trimmed by 5 bases and 7 bases, with 15 bases remaining between them. There are 15 residues in the CDR3. CDR1 SGHTA and CDR2 FQGNSA come from the germline V gene. For the CDR3, the DNA is TGTGCCAGCAGCCCTTCCGGGAAAGTGAATTCACCCCTCCACTTT. Encoded protein: CASSPSGKVNSPLHF.

This clone was picked up one time. The chain combines TRBV18 with TRBJ1-4, with D maybe TRBD1 (5 bases). There are 15 residues in the CDR3. Germline CDR1 KGHSH, CDR2 LQKENI. Trimming left V 5 bases short and J 4 bases short, with 14 bases between. The CDR3 coding sequence is TGTGCCAGCTCAATGGAGGGGTCGAATAATGAAAAACTGTTTTTT. Protein: CASSMEGSNNEKLFF.

CDR3 loop: CASSPDGASYEQYF. CDR3 nucleotides: TGTGCCAGCAGCCCGGACGGGGCCTCGTACGAGCAGTACTTC. The chain carries TRBV7-8 and TRBJ2-7; D may match TRBD1 or TRBD2 (5 bases each). This CDR3 comprises 14 residues. Germline lookup yields CDR1 SGHVS and CDR2 FQNEAQ. V was pared by 5 bases and J by 4 bases, with 15 bases between.

The sample holds a few counts of this clone. The CDR3, as DNA: TGTGCCAGCATGACGCCCGGACACTTAGTTTCCTACGAGCAGTACTTC. Translating gives CASMTPGHLVSYEQYF. The chain combines TRBV28 with TRBJ2-7; D may be TRBD1 (5 bases). The germline V gene has CDR1 MDHEN and CDR2 SYDVKM. This CDR3 has 16 amino acids. Trimming left V 7 bases short and J 1 base short, with 20 bases between.

This sequence joins TRBV11-2 and TRBJ2-5; D remains unclear. The CDR3 has 14 residues. The V end lost 2 bases, the J end lost 2 bases, and 9 bases lay between the germline ends. Germline V gene lookup returns CDR1 SGHAT and CDR2 FQNNGV. Here the CDR3 DNA reads TGTGCCAGCAGCTTAAGCACTGCTCAAGAGACCCAGTACTTC. Translating it yields CASSLSTAQETQYF.

The rearrangement uses TRBV5-1 and TRBJ1-6; the D is unclear. The V end was cut by 0 bases, the J end by 2 bases, with 6 bases between. Germline V CDR1 and CDR2: SGHRS, YFSETQ. The CDR3 totals 15 residues. DNA for the CDR3: TGCGCCAGCAGCTTGGACGCGGCCTATAATTCACCCCTCCACTTT. This encodes CASSLDAAYNSPLHF.

This clone was detected only a few times. V is TRBV5-1 and J is TRBJ2-7; 8 bases line up with TRBD2. Germline V gene lookup returns CDR1 SGHRS and CDR2 YFSETQ. CDR3 size: 15 residues. Unmatched junction bases numbered 5, after V lost 3 bases and J lost 0 bases. DNA for the CDR3: TGCGCCAGCAGCTACTTGACTAGCGACTCCTACGAGCAGTACTTC. Protein sequence: CASSYLTSDSYEQYF.

This chain connects TRBV6-4 to TRBJ1-2, with D possibly TRBD1 on 6 matching bases. The CDR3 loop spans 12 amino acids. CDR1 and CDR2 (germline): MRHNA, SNTAGT. Between the trimmed V and J ends, which lost 2 bases and 8 bases, there was a span of 9 bases. CDR3 sequence (DNA): TGTGCCAGCAGTGACAGGGGGATAGGCTACACCTTC. Its protein product is CASSDRGIGYTF.

The chain uses TRBV9 and TRBJ2-3, with a tentative D call TRBD1 (5 bases). Trimming left V 2 bases short and J 4 bases short, with 11 bases between. Per the germline V gene, CDR1 is SGDLS and CDR2 is YYNGEE. The CDR3 runs 14 residues. The CDR3 protein is CASSVPRVSDTQYF. For the CDR3, the DNA is TGTGCCAGCAGCGTTCCCAGGGTATCAGATACGCAGTATTTT.

CDR3 residues: CASSAGEVANTEAFF. In nucleotides, the CDR3 is TGTGCCAGCTCGGCAGGCGAGGTTGCGAACACTGAAGCTTTCTTT. The genes are TRBV2 and TRBJ1-1; no firm D call. V was trimmed by 8 bases and J by 1 base, leaving 17 bases between them. Germline loops: CDR1 SNHLY, CDR2 FYNNEI. CDR3 length: 15 amino acids.

The chain combines TRBV7-2 with TRBJ2-5; 7 bases are shared with TRBD1. The CDR3 contains 13 residues. Trimming at V came to 5 bases and at J to 5 bases, leaving 5 bases not matched to a gene. Per germline, CDR1 SGHTA and CDR2 FQGNSA. CDR3 in amino acids: CASSQGGAETQYF. CDR3 sequence (DNA): TGTGCCAGCAGCCAAGGGGGCGCTGAGACCCAGTACTTC. Together with reference TRBV7-2 and TRBJ2-5, the CDR3 gives the full variable domain: GAGVSQSPSNKVTEKGKDVELRCDPISGHTALYWYRQSLGQGLEFLIYFQGNSAPDKSGLPSDRFSAERTGGSVSTLTIQRTQQEDSAVYLCASSQGGAETQYFGPGTRLLVL.

A single count supports this clone. V gene TRBV7-9 combines with J gene TRBJ2-1; the match to TRBD2 covers 8 bases. The V and J ends lost 6 bases and 5 bases, in that order; junction bases with no gene match: 6. The CDR3 spans 14 residues. Per germline, CDR1 SEHNR and CDR2 FQNEAQ (reference sequence). CDR3 DNA sequence: TGTGCCAGCAGGACCAGCGGGAGCCACAATGAGCAGTTCTTC. Translating gives CASRTSGSHNEQFF.

The chain recombines TRBV27 with TRBJ1-2; 8 nucleotides match TRBD1. Germline V gives CDR1 MNHEY, CDR2 SMNVEV (reference sequence). This CDR3 is 15 amino acids long. With 3 bases clipped from V and 5 bases from J, the junction kept 8 bases outside the gene matches. CDR3 region: CASSFLDREEYGYTF. CDR3 in DNA: TGTGCCAGCAGTTTTCTGGACAGGGAAGAGTATGGCTACACCTTC.

This clone has only one observation. This chain connects TRBV11-1 to TRBJ2-7; D unresolved. The germline V and J ends were trimmed by 5 bases and 3 bases, with 8 bases remaining between them. Germline CDR1 and CDR2: SGHAT and FQDESV (reference sequence). The CDR3 is made up of 12 amino acids. The CDR3 is CASSHSSYEQYF. The CDR3 DNA is TGTGCCAGCAGCCACAGCAGCTACGAGCAGTACTTC.

The V and J genes are TRBV5-4 and TRBJ1-1; the D is unclear. Germline assignment: CDR1 SGHNT and CDR2 YYREEE (reference sequence). V was cut by 2 bases and J by 0 bases, with 17 bases left in between. The CDR3 totals 17 residues. The CDR3 DNA reads TGTGCCAGCAGCTTCGACGGGAACTACATGATGAACACTGAAGCTTTCTTT. Encoded protein: CASSFDGNYMMNTEAFF.

The rearrangement joins TRBV9 to TRBJ2-1; TRBD2 matches at 10 bases. Germline CDR1 and CDR2: SGDLS and YYNGEE. The CDR3 has 16 residues. The junction had 4 bases not matched to a gene; V was cut back by 0 bases and J by 4 bases. CDR3 in DNA: TGTGCCAGCAGCGTAGAGGGACTAGCGTTTTACAATGAGCAGTTCTTC. Residues: CASSVEGLAFYNEQFF.

The V and J genes are TRBV7-9 and TRBJ1-3, with TRBD1 matching 8 bases. V lost 4 bases, J lost 7 bases, and 6 bases stayed unmatched. Germline V gene lookup returns CDR1 SEHNR and CDR2 FQNEAQ (reference sequence). This CDR3 is 14 amino acids long. This chain's CDR3 is CASSSGQGGNTIYF. The CDR3 DNA reads as TGTGCCAGCAGCTCAGGACAGGGAGGGAACACCATATATTTT.

This clone was recorded a few times. The V gene is TRBV19, the J gene TRBJ2-2; the match to TRBD1 covers 7 bases. CDR3 length: 14 residues. Per the germline V gene, CDR1 is LNHDA and CDR2 is SQIVND (reference sequence). The ends lost 6 bases at V and 5 bases at J; junction bases unmatched: 6. The CDR3 DNA follows: TGTGCCAGTAGGCTCGGGACAGTAACCGGGGAGCTGTTTTTT. It yields the protein CASRLGTVTGELFF.

V usage is TRBV10-1 and J usage is TRBJ1-1, with D possibly being TRBD1 (5 bases). Trimming stripped 7 bases from V and 7 bases from J, with 10 bases between. CDR1 and CDR2 from the germline V gene are WNHNN and SYGVQD (reference sequence). The CDR3 consists of 11 residues. CDR3 sequence: CASKGTDEAFF. CDR3 DNA sequence: TGCGCCAGCAAAGGGACGGATGAAGCTTTCTTT.

This sequence joins TRBV6-1 and TRBJ1-1, with TRBD1 matching 9 bases. The CDR3 has 14 residues. Germline V gene lookup returns CDR1 MNHNS and CDR2 SASEGT. V was clipped by 7 bases and J by 1 base; unmatched bases: 4. CDR3 coding DNA: TGTGCCAGCAATCAACAGGGGGCGAACACTGAAGCTTTCTTT. This codes for CASNQQGANTEAFF.

This clone was recorded once. V usage is TRBV18 and J usage is TRBJ2-1; TRBD2 matches 8 bases. Germline loops: CDR1 KGHSH, CDR2 LQKENI. The length of the CDR3 is 16 residues. J was trimmed by 5 bases and V by 2 bases; bases with no gene match: 8. This chain's CDR3 is CASSPWVAGSNNEQFF. CDR3 nucleotides: TGTGCCAGCTCACCATGGGTAGCGGGGTCGAACAATGAGCAGTTCTTC.

The gene calls are TRBV6-1 and TRBJ2-5; D perhaps matches TRBD2 (5 bases). With 3 bases removed from V and 4 bases from J, the gap between germline ends came to 15 bases. The length of the CDR3 is 15 residues. Germline V gene lookup returns CDR1 MNHNS and CDR2 SASEGT. The CDR3 sequence is CASSERGHVVETQYF. The CDR3 coding sequence is TGTGCCAGCAGTGAGAGAGGGCATGTAGTAGAGACCCAGTACTTC.

CDR3 in amino acids: CASSPLAGGNAEAFF. CDR3 nucleotide sequence: TGTGCCAGCAGCCCCCTCGCCGGCGGAAACGCTGAAGCTTTCTTT. The rearrangement uses TRBV7-2 and TRBJ1-1; D uncertain. The germline V and J ends were trimmed by 5 bases and 6 bases, with 19 bases remaining between them. CDR1 SGHTA and CDR2 FQGNSA come from the germline V gene. This CDR3 is built from 15 residues. The complete variable domain, with remaining parts taken from reference TRBV7-2 and TRBJ1-1, reads GAGVSQSPSNKVTEKGKDVELRCDPISGHTALYWYRQSLGQGLEFLIYFQGNSAPDKSGLPSDRFSAERTGGSVSTLTIQRTQQEDSAVYLCASSPLAGGNAEAFFGQGTRLTVV.

The chain couples TRBV21-1 to TRBJ2-2; TRBD1, the D gene given by the table, was not confirmed from the DNA. TRBV21-1 is given as a pseudogene. The CDR3 loop spans 16 amino acids. DNA for the CDR3: TGTGCCAGCAGCAGAGCCGGGACAGACGACACCGGGGAGCTGTTTTTT. Its translation is CASSRAGTDDTGELFF.

This chain links TRBV2 with TRBJ2-2; no clear D. Trimming stripped 4 bases from V and 3 bases from J, with 6 bases between. The CDR3 covers 13 residues. Germline lookup yields CDR1 SNHLY and CDR2 FYNNEI. CDR3 in amino acids: CASSVQYTGELFF. The CDR3, as DNA: TGTGCCAGCAGTGTCCAGTACACCGGGGAGCTGTTTTTT. Variable domain in full (rest from reference TRBV2 and TRBJ2-2): EPEVTQTPSHQVTQMGQEVILRCVPISNHLYFYWYRQILGQKVEFLVSFYNNEISEKSEIFDDQFSVERPDGSNFTLKIRSTKLEDSAMYFCASSVQYTGELFFGEGSRLTVL.

V usage is TRBV29-1 and J usage is TRBJ2-2; no clear D. The V and J ends lost 3 bases and 6 bases respectively, with 11 bases between them. Germline V gives CDR1 SQVTM, CDR2 ANQGSEA. The CDR3 runs to 13 residues. CDR3 in amino acids: CSVEGAVPGELFF. CDR3 DNA sequence: TGCAGCGTTGAGGGCGCTGTTCCCGGGGAGCTGTTTTTT.

This rearrangement joins TRBV11-2 to TRBJ2-4; tentatively, D is TRBD2 (6 bases). There are 12 residues in the CDR3. Germline V gives CDR1 SGHAT, CDR2 FQNNGV. Trimming took off 6 bases at V and 7 bases at J, with 10 bases between the two ends. CDR3 amino acids: CASSLEGNIQYF. The DNA of the CDR3 is TGTGCCAGCAGTTTGGAGGGGAACATTCAGTACTTC.

In this sample, this clone turned up a few times. The chain links TRBV6-4 to TRBJ1-5; no firm D call. Trimming cost V 2 bases and J 14 bases, with 10 bases left between them. The CDR3 spans 11 residues. Per the germline V gene, CDR1 is MRHNA and CDR2 is SNTAGT. CDR3 nucleotides: TGTGCCAGCAGTGACAGGCACGCAAAGCATTTT. Translation gives CASSDRHAKHF.

The CDR3 loop is CANPGGASRKPQHF. DNA for the CDR3: TGTGCCAACCCAGGGGGGGCCTCACGGAAGCCCCAGCATTTT. The chain combines TRBV6-4 with TRBJ1-5; TRBD1 matches at 7 bases. The V gene end was trimmed by 10 bases and the J gene end by 8 bases; junction bases not matched to a gene: 14. The CDR3 is made up of 14 amino acids. Looked up from germline, CDR1 is MRHNA and CDR2 is SNTAGT.

The rearrangement links TRBV2 to TRBJ2-3; D assignment may be TRBD1 or TRBD2 (5 bases each). The germline CDR1 and CDR2 sequences are SNHLY and FYNNEI. Trimming cost V 8 bases and J 6 bases, with 21 bases left between them. The CDR3 covers 15 residues. The CDR3 bases are TGTGCCAGCGGCGCTAGAGAGGGACGAGGGGATACGCAGTATTTT. This sequence encodes CASGAREGRGDTQYF.